The clone carrying this TCR beta chain was found once. These data belong to a study of CD8 T cells in Susac syndrome. Reverse transcription of about 0.5 to 1 ug RNA was carried out with random hexamers. Amplification of TCR beta CDR3 by immunoSEQ multiplex PCR spanned 54 Vbeta and 13 Jbeta. TCRdb re-analysed the immunoSEQ multiplex PCR reads in MiXCR, keeping a single row per CDR3 protein. The repertoire consists of under 200,000 distinct CDR3 sequences, with about 93% occurring once and the leading ten covering approximately 0.098%. Germline V lookup: CDR1 MNHEY, CDR2 SVGAGI. Trimming removed 5 bases at V and 2 bases at J, with 15 bases between. The CDR3 is made up of 15 amino acids.

This TCR came from a human donor in good health. The sample taken for sequencing was CD4+ T cells from PBMCs. This rearrangement joins TRBV6-5 to TRBJ2-5; D is possibly TRBD1 (6 bases). The CDR3, as DNA: TGTGCCAGCAGTCCGTCGGGACACGGTCAAGAGACCCAGTACTTC. It is translated as CASSPSGHGQETQYF.